One sample yielded the 26 T cell receptor beta chains listed below, sequenced in a study of blood T cell repertoires in COVID-19. Sequencing used immunoSEQ multiplex PCR; TCRdb keeps in-frame clones, though not all of them. Counted here are 130,000 to 150,000 clones, approximately 87% occurring once; the ten biggest clones make up 4.3%. The sequenced sample consisted of peripheral blood. The receptors come from a woman aged 40 to 50 with acute or convalescent COVID-19.

V gene TRBV6-2 or TRBV6-3 combines with J gene TRBJ1-1, with D perhaps matching TRBD1 (6 bases). V was pared by 7 bases and J by 1 base, with 19 bases between. Per germline, CDR1 MNHEY and CDR2 SVGEGT. The CDR3 is 16 residues long. DNA of the CDR3: TGTGCCAGCACCTACTCACAGGGTGGTAGGAACACTGAAGCTTTCTTT. Residues: CASTYSQGGRNTEAFF.

This clone appeared once. The rearrangement uses TRBV5-5 and TRBJ2-5; 7 bases map to TRBD1. J was trimmed by 1 base and V by 4 bases; bases with no gene match: 10. Germline V CDR1 and CDR2: SGHKS, YYEKEE (reference sequence). CDR3 length: 16 residues. The CDR3, as DNA: TGTGCCAGCAGCCTATACAGGGGCGCCCTCCAAGAGACCCAGTACTTC. It codes for CASSLYRGALQETQYF.

The chain combines TRBV2 with TRBJ1-2; D ambiguous. CDR3 size: 15 residues. V lost 3 bases and J lost 3, with 14 bases in between. CDR1 and CDR2 (germline): SNHLY, FYNNEI. The CDR3 sequence is CASSDPGVLHYGYTF. The CDR3 bases are TGTGCCAGCAGTGACCCAGGCGTCTTGCACTATGGCTACACCTTC.

This sequence joins TRBV4-1 and TRBJ1-4; D ambiguous. This CDR3 spans 14 amino acids. Germline-derived CDR1 and CDR2 are MGHRA and YSYEKL. Between the trimmed V and J ends, which lost 6 bases and 0 bases, there was a span of 8 bases. The CDR3 nucleotides are TGCGCCAGCAGACACACACCAACTAATGAAAAACTGTTTTTT. Translated, it gives CASRHTPTNEKLFF.

V and J are TRBV5-8 and TRBJ2-2, with D unclear. Trimming removed 4 bases from V and 1 base from J, with 5 bases in between. Germline V gives CDR1 SGHTS, CDR2 YDEGEE. The CDR3 has 13 amino acids. The CDR3 nucleotides are TGTGCCAGCAGCCCAGAGAACACCGGGGAGCTGTTTTTT. It yields the protein CASSPENTGELFF. The whole variable domain, filled in from reference TRBV5-8 and TRBJ2-2, reads EAGVTQSPTHLIKTRGQQATLRCSPISGHTSVYWYQQALGLGLQFLLWYDEGEERNRGNFPPRFSGRQFPNYSSELNVNALELEDSALYLCASSPENTGELFFGEGSRLTVL.

This chain links TRBV18 with TRBJ1-1; TRBD1 matches at 8 bases. This CDR3 is 13 amino acids long. Germline loops: CDR1 KGHSH, CDR2 LQKENI. V shed 5 bases and J 8 bases; nucleotides not matched to a gene: 7. The CDR3 DNA sequence: TGTGCCAGCTCATCGGACAGGGTGGGGGAAGCTTTCTTT. This translates into CASSSDRVGEAFF.

The chain combines TRBV28 with TRBJ1-2, with D possibly TRBD1 on 5 matching bases. This CDR3 comprises 14 residues. In germline, CDR1 is MDHEN, CDR2 SYDVKM. Trimming took off 2 bases at V and 8 bases at J, with 15 bases between the two ends. The CDR3 DNA sequence: TGTGCCAGCAGTTTAGCTCAAGACAGATACGGCTACACCTTC. Translated, it gives CASSLAQDRYGYTF.

The rearrangement links TRBV3-1 (or the pseudogene TRBV3-2) to TRBJ1-1, with D uncertain. V lost 8 bases to trimming and J lost 3 bases, with 7 bases between them. The germline V gene encodes CDR1 LGHDT and CDR2 YNNKEL (reference sequence). CDR3 length: 11 amino acids. The CDR3 sequence: CASVQDTEAFF. The CDR3 nucleotides read TGTGCCAGCGTCCAGGACACTGAAGCTTTCTTT.

CDR3 amino acids: CASSLGDSDNQPQHF. The CDR3 DNA sequence: TGTGCCAGCAGCTTAGGGGACAGCGACAATCAGCCCCAGCATTTT. The rearrangement joins TRBV7-2 to TRBJ1-5, with 7 bases lining up with TRBD1. Germline CDR1 and CDR2: SGHTA and FQGNSA. CDR3 length: 15 amino acids. The V and J ends lost 1 base and 3 bases, in that order; junction bases with no gene match: 3. The full variable domain, rest sourced from reference TRBV7-2 and TRBJ1-5, is GAGVSQSPSNKVTEKGKDVELRCDPISGHTALYWYRQSLGQGLEFLIYFQGNSAPDKSGLPSDRFSAERTGGSVSTLTIQRTQQEDSAVYLCASSLGDSDNQPQHFGDGTRLSIL.

The chain couples TRBV28 to TRBJ1-5; no firm D call. The CDR3 length is 14 residues. Germline values: CDR1 MDHEN, CDR2 SYDVKM. Trimming left V 3 bases short and J 3 bases short, with 9 bases between. The CDR3 sequence is CASSLLQPNQPQHF. The CDR3 DNA is TGTGCCAGCAGTTTGTTACAGCCCAATCAGCCCCAGCATTTT.

The chain has TRBV28 and TRBJ2-7; maybe TRBD1 (7 bases). The CDR3 runs to 14 residues. From germline, CDR1 is MDHEN and CDR2 SYDVKM. Trimming shortened V by 7 bases and J by 4 bases, and 17 bases separated the two germline ends. The CDR3 nucleotides are TGTGCCAGCACCCGGCAGGGGGGCGGGTACGAGCAGTACTTC. The encoded protein is CASTRQGGGYEQYF. The full variable domain, with the rest looked up from reference TRBV28 and TRBJ2-7, is DVKVTQSSRYLVKRTGEKVFLECVQDMDHENMFWYRQDPGLGLRLIYFSYDVKMKEKGDIPEGYSVSREKKERFSLILESASTNQTSMYLCASTRQGGGYEQYFGPGTRLTVT.

The rearrangement links TRBV7-3 to TRBJ1-5; D gene unclear. The CDR3 extends over 18 amino acids. V lost 4 bases and J lost 0, with 19 bases in between. Germline values: CDR1 SGHTA, CDR2 FQGTGA. The CDR3: CASSSRTLGRYSNQPQHF. CDR3 DNA sequence: TGTGCCAGCAGCTCTCGGACTCTCGGCCGATATAGCAATCAGCCCCAGCATTTT.

The J gene is TRBJ1-6, the V gene TRBV18; weak D call: TRBD1 (5 bases). The V end lost 1 base, the J end lost 9 bases, and 19 bases lay between the germline ends. CDR3 length equals 17 residues. Germline CDR1 is KGHSH and CDR2 is LQKENI. CDR3 coding DNA: TGTGCCAGCTCACCACAGGGTACCGCAGGGAGGAGTTCACCCCTCCACTTT. Translating gives CASSPQGTAGRSSPLHF.

This rearrangement joins TRBV2 to TRBJ2-6; D remains unclear. The CDR3 extends over 15 amino acids. The germline V gene has CDR1 SNHLY and CDR2 FYNNEI. With 3 bases removed from V and 0 bases from J, the gap between germline ends came to 6 bases. Written as DNA, the CDR3 is TGTGCCAGCAGTGAGAGGAACTCTGGGGCCAACGTCCTGACTTTC. Translation gives CASSERNSGANVLTF.

V gene TRBV4-2 combines with J gene TRBJ2-5; the match to TRBD2 covers 13 bases. This CDR3 spans 17 amino acids. With 0 bases clipped from V and 5 bases from J, the junction kept 6 bases outside the gene matches. Germline V gives CDR1 LGHNA, CDR2 YNFKEQ. CDR3 nucleotide sequence: TGTGCCAGCAGCCAAGATCCAGGGACTAGCGGGACGGAGACCCAGTACTTC. It translates to CASSQDPGTSGTETQYF.

V is TRBV12-3 or TRBV12-4 and J is TRBJ2-3; D is unresolved. The CDR3 spans 11 residues. Between the trimmed V and J ends, which lost 8 bases and 5 bases, there was a span of 8 bases. The CDR3 spells CASLFLDTQYF. The DNA of the CDR3 is TGTGCCAGCCTTTTTCTAGATACGCAGTATTTT.

CDR3 loop: CASSLGGGDGNTIYF. CDR3 coding DNA: TGCGCCAGCAGCTTGGGAGGGGGCGACGGAAACACCATATATTTT. The J gene is TRBJ1-3, the V gene TRBV5-1, with 7 bases matching TRBD1. The CDR3 runs to 15 residues. V lost 0 bases and J lost 4; bases outside the gene matches: 4. The germline V gene encodes CDR1 SGHRS and CDR2 YFSETQ.

The chain combines TRBV24-1 with TRBJ1-2; 9 nucleotides agree with TRBD1. Germline V gene sequence: CDR1 KGHDR, CDR2 SFDVKD. The junction had 7 bases not matched to a gene; V was cut back by 7 bases and J by 8 bases. The CDR3 runs 13 residues. The CDR3 DNA sequence: TGTGCCACCAGCTCGGGACAGGGTTGGGGCTACACCTTC. Protein: CATSSGQGWGYTF.

The chain links TRBV21-1 to TRBJ1-1; the D call TRBD1 from the table was never checked on the DNA. TRBV21-1 is recorded as a pseudogene. The CDR3 totals 17 residues. This chain's CDR3 is CASSYRGDRALNTEAFF. The DNA for the CDR3 is TGTGCCAGCAGCTATAGGGGGGACAGGGCCCTGAACACTGAAGCTTTCTTT.

The chain combines TRBV9 with TRBJ1-4; the match to TRBD1 covers 7 bases. Losses at the gene ends were 0 bases for V and 4 bases for J; bases not matched to a gene: 9. CDR1 is SGDLS and CDR2 is YYNGEE in the germline V gene. The CDR3 contains 17 residues. CDR3 sequence reads: CASSVEGTVPLNEKLFF. Written as DNA, the CDR3 is TGTGCCAGCAGCGTAGAAGGGACAGTCCCTCTTAATGAAAAACTGTTTTTT.

The chain is built from TRBV29-1 and TRBJ2-3; TRBD2 aligns across 11 bases. Germline-derived CDR1 and CDR2 are SQVTM and ANQGSEA. The CDR3 covers 13 residues. J was trimmed by 8 bases and V by 7 bases; bases with no gene match: 8. The CDR3 loop reads CSGRASGRSTQYF. The CDR3 DNA reads TGCAGCGGGCGGGCTAGCGGGAGGAGTACGCAGTATTTT.

The chain has TRBV27 and TRBJ1-2, with D uncertain. Trimming took off 1 base at V and 3 bases at J, with 6 bases between the two ends. Germline V gene sequence: CDR1 MNHEY, CDR2 SMNVEV (reference sequence). The CDR3 has 13 residues. The CDR3 reads CASSLFADYGYTF. CDR3 bases: TGTGCCAGCAGTTTATTCGCGGACTATGGCTACACCTTC.

The V and J genes are TRBV7-9 and TRBJ1-6; no clear D gene. The CDR3 loop spans 17 amino acids. V lost 4 bases and J 3 bases, leaving 16 bases between the germline ends. The germline V gene encodes CDR1 SEHNR and CDR2 FQNEAQ (reference sequence). The CDR3 region has the DNA TGTGCCAGCAGCTCCCGGTCAGAGGGCTTCTATAATTCACCCCTCCACTTT. Protein: CASSSRSEGFYNSPLHF.

The rearrangement uses TRBV24-1 and TRBJ2-3; no reliable D call. CDR3 size: 11 residues. Trimming took 0 bases from V and 14 from J, leaving 8 bases between them. The germline V gene encodes CDR1 KGHDR and CDR2 SFDVKD. CDR3 in DNA: TGTGCCACCAGTGATTTGCTCCGGTGGTATTTT. This encodes CATSDLLRWYF.

This chain links TRBV5-1 with TRBJ2-7, with a tentative D call TRBD1 (6 bases). The CDR3 consists of 15 residues. Germline V gene lookup returns CDR1 SGHRS and CDR2 YFSETQ. Trimming left V 0 bases short and J 2 bases short, with 12 bases between. The CDR3 here is CASSLGSTGTYEQYF. In nucleotides, the CDR3 is TGCGCCAGCAGCTTGGGAAGCACAGGGACCTACGAGCAGTACTTC.

This clone was recorded only once. J is TRBJ1-4 and V is TRBV10-3, with D possibly being TRBD1 (6 bases). The V end lost 4 bases, the J end lost 4 bases, and 7 bases lay between the germline ends. This CDR3 has 13 residues. The germline V gene has CDR1 ENHRY and CDR2 SYGVKD. CDR3: CAISADSNEKLFF. Here the CDR3 DNA reads TGTGCCATCAGTGCGGACAGTAATGAAAAACTGTTTTTT.